Listed here is a single T cell receptor beta chain. Original analysis: Estimates of nucleated cell counts were drawn from the amplification of reference gene primers. Profiled with immunoSEQ multiplex PCR; TCRdb holds only in-frame clones, not every one. V, J and clone size were drawn from that table, and D and trimming were deduced from the DNA. The table shows 130,000 to 150,000 clones, with 88% occurring only once. This record comes from a study of blood T cell repertoires in COVID-19. Study-level information: T cells, B-cell-depleted T cells, or PBMCs supplied cDNA or gDNA.

V was trimmed by 5 bases and J by 7 bases, leaving 9 bases between them. Germline CDR1 reads MNHEY; CDR2 reads SVGAGI. The CDR3 has 12 residues. The receptor's source is a human donor in a cohort sampled during active COVID-19. Material for sequencing was peripheral blood. V is TRBV6-5 and J is TRBJ2-1; possibly TRBD1 for D (5 bases). DNA for the CDR3: TGTGCCAGCAGTACAGGTGTGAATGAGCAGTTCTTC. It encodes CASSTGVNEQFF.